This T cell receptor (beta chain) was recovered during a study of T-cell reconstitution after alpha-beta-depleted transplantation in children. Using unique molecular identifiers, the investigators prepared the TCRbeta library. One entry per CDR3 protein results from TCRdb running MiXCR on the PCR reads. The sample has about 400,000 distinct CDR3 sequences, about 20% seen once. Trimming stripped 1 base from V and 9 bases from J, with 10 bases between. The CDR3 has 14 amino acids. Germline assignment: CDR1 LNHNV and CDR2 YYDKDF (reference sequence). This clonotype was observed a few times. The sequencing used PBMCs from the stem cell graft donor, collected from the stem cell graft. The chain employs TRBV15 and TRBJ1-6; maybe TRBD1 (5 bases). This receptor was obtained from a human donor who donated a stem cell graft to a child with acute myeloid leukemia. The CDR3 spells CATSRGAGRSPLHF. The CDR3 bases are TGTGCCACCAGCAGAGGGGCAGGGCGTTCACCCCTCCACTTT. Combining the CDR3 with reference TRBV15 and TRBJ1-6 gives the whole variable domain DAMVIQNPRYQVTQFGKPVTLSCSQTLNHNVMYWYQQKSSQAPKLLFHYYDKDFNNEADTPDNFQSRRPNTSFCFLDIRSPGLGDTAMYLCATSRGAGRSPLHFGNGTRLTVT.